The 25 T cell receptor beta chains given below trace back to one sample, sequenced in a study of CD8 T cells in Susac syndrome. Random hexamers were used to reverse transcribe the RNA input (0.5 to 1 ug). TCRdb reprocessed the immunoSEQ multiplex PCR reads with MiXCR, giving one entry per CDR3 protein. This sample has roughly 180,000 distinct CDR3 sequences, with 85% to 95% found just once. The sample was CD4+ T cells from PBMCs. These receptors originate from a human donor with Susac syndrome.

In nucleotides, the CDR3 is TGCAGCGTTCGCGTAGTTAGCTCCTACGAGCAGTACTTC. This codes for CSVRVVSSYEQYF. The chain couples TRBV29-1 to TRBJ2-7; D is ambiguous. V was pared by 5 bases and J by 0 bases, with 11 bases between. Germline V gives CDR1 SQVTM, CDR2 ANQGSEA. The CDR3 runs 13 residues.

This clonotype has more than one count but fewer than ten. The V gene is TRBV6-5, the J gene TRBJ2-7, with 9 bases matching TRBD1. CDR1 and CDR2 (germline): MNHEY, SVGAGI. The CDR3 loop spans 15 amino acids. V lost 2 bases to trimming and J lost 3 bases; unmatched junction nucleotides: 5. The CDR3 bases are TGTGCCAGCAGTTACCGGGGACAGGGAGACTACGAGCAGTACTTC. It specifies CASSYRGQGDYEQYF.

The genes are TRBV21-1 and TRBJ2-4; the table calls TRBD1, which could not be checked here. TRBV21-1 is assigned pseudogene status. The CDR3 has 13 amino acids. CDR3 sequence: CASSSGPKNIQYF. CDR3 DNA: TGTGCCAGCAGTTCAGGGCCCAAAAACATTCAGTACTTC.

J is TRBJ1-2 and V is TRBV12-3 or TRBV12-4; D unclear. V lost 6 bases and J lost 3, with 8 bases in between. The CDR3 consists of 12 residues. Written as DNA, the CDR3 is TGTGCCAGCAGCAAAAGGGACTATGGCTACACCTTC. It translates to CASSKRDYGYTF.

V usage is TRBV19 and J usage is TRBJ1-5; 8 bases match TRBD1. Trimming at V came to 10 bases and at J to 6 bases, leaving 8 bases not matched to a gene. CDR1 is LNHDA and CDR2 is SQIVND in the germline V gene (reference sequence). The CDR3 runs to 13 residues. The DNA for the CDR3 is TGTGCCACCTCGGGACAGGACGGTCAGCCCCAGCATTTT. The encoded protein is CATSGQDGQPQHF.

The chain recombines TRBV5-1 with TRBJ1-2, with D hard to call. Germline CDR1 reads SGHRS; CDR2 reads YFSETQ. Trimming stripped 0 bases from V and 4 bases from J, with 10 bases between. The CDR3 length is 14 residues. In DNA form, the CDR3 reads TGCGCCAGCAGCTTGGATTCTACCCCCTATGGCTACACCTTC. Protein sequence: CASSLDSTPYGYTF.

The rearrangement links TRBV10-3 to TRBJ1-1; unclear D gene. With 3 bases removed from V and 1 base from J, the gap between germline ends came to 9 bases. Germline assignment: CDR1 ENHRY and CDR2 SYGVKD. The CDR3 has 14 residues. In DNA form, the CDR3 reads TGTGCCATCAGTGATCGAGCGGGGAACACTGAAGCTTTCTTT. Encoded protein: CAISDRAGNTEAFF.

This clonotype was counted once. The chain has TRBV20-1 and TRBJ2-1, with TRBD2 matching 9 bases. The V gene's germline CDR1 is DFQATT and CDR2 SNEGSKA (reference sequence). The CDR3 runs 16 residues. V lost 0 bases, J lost 2 bases, and 5 bases stayed unmatched. Written as DNA, the CDR3 is TGCAGTGCTAGAGATAGCGGGAGCTTCGCCTACAATGAGCAGTTCTTC. Translated: CSARDSGSFAYNEQFF.

This sequence joins TRBV7-9 and TRBJ1-2, with 7 bases fitting TRBD1. This CDR3 is built from 16 residues. The germline gives CDR1 SEHNR, CDR2 FQNEAQ (reference sequence). After removal of 1 base from V and 4 bases from J, the junction contained 9 bases not matched to a gene. CDR3 nucleotide sequence: TGTGCCAGCAGCTTAGAACCCCCCGGGACAGTCTATGGCTACACCTTC. It yields the protein CASSLEPPGTVYGYTF.

CDR3 DNA: TGTGCCACCAGCAGAGATGGTCGACAGGGGGTTGATGAGCAGTTCTTC. Protein: CATSRDGRQGVDEQFF. The chain recombines TRBV15 with TRBJ2-1; 9 bases are shared with TRBD1. V shed 0 bases and J 8 bases; nucleotides not matched to a gene: 8. The CDR3 runs to 16 residues. From germline, CDR1 is LNHNV and CDR2 YYDKDF (reference sequence).

The chain carries TRBV7-2 and TRBJ2-3; TRBD2 matches at 10 bases. Germline V gene data show CDR1 as SGHTA and CDR2 as FQGNSA. V gave up 4 bases and J gave up 2 bases; unmatched junction bases: 6. The CDR3 runs 16 residues. In nucleotides, the CDR3 is TGTGCCAGCAGCTCCAATAGCGGGGGGTACACAGATACGCAGTATTTT. It encodes CASSSNSGGYTDTQYF.

The rearrangement links TRBV5-4 to TRBJ2-5; 9 nucleotides align to TRBD1. The germline V gene has CDR1 SGHNT and CDR2 YYREEE (reference sequence). The CDR3 sequence is 13 residues long. V trimming: 3 bases; J trimming: 5 bases; junction bases outside the gene matches: 2. The CDR3 nucleotides are TGTGCCAGCAGCTGGGACAGGGAGGAGACCCAGTACTTC. Its protein product is CASSWDREETQYF. The whole variable domain, filled in from reference TRBV5-4 and TRBJ2-5, reads ETGVTQSPTHLIKTRGQQVTLRCSSQSGHNTVSWYQQALGQGPQFIFQYYREEENGRGNFPPRFSGLQFPNYSSELNVNALELDDSALYLCASSWDREETQYFGPGTRLLVL.

This chain connects TRBV5-1 to TRBJ1-6; D gene unclear. The CDR3 runs to 14 residues. Looked up from germline, CDR1 is SGHRS and CDR2 is YFSETQ. V dropped 1 base and J dropped 10 bases, with 12 bases sitting between them. For the CDR3, the DNA is TGCGCCAGCAGCTTGAGCGGGCTCCGGTCACCCCTCCACTTT. It translates to CASSLSGLRSPLHF.

This sequence joins TRBV7-8 and TRBJ2-1; 9 nucleotides agree with TRBD2. V gave up 3 bases and J gave up 0 bases; unmatched junction bases: 3. The CDR3 is 16 residues long. Germline V gene data show CDR1 as SGHVS and CDR2 as FQNEAQ. CDR3 in amino acids: CASSFSGGDSYNEQFF. The CDR3 DNA reads TGTGCCAGCAGCTTTAGCGGGGGAGACTCCTACAATGAGCAGTTCTTC.

The chain couples TRBV7-2 to TRBJ2-7; 13 bases are a match to TRBD2. V gave up 4 bases and J gave up 7 bases; unmatched junction bases: 7. The CDR3 has 15 residues. Germline-derived CDR1 and CDR2 are SGHTA and FQGNSA. CDR3 nucleotides: TGTGCCAGCAGCTCATCGACTAGCGGGGGGTCTGAGCAGTACTTC. It codes for CASSSSTSGGSEQYF.

V and J are TRBV20-1 and TRBJ1-2; D unresolved. V lost 2 bases and J lost 3, with 7 bases in between. CDR1 and CDR2 from the germline V gene are DFQATT and SNEGSKA (reference sequence). This CDR3 region has 12 residues. CDR3 sequence (DNA): TGCAGTGCTAGACAGGTAGACTATGGCTACACCTTC. Its translation is CSARQVDYGYTF.

The J gene is TRBJ2-2, the V gene TRBV3-1; TRBD1 aligns across 7 bases. V trimming: 5 bases; J trimming: 12 bases; junction bases outside the gene matches: 9. The CDR3 contains 13 residues. Germline V gene data show CDR1 as LGHDT and CDR2 as YNNKEL (reference sequence). CDR3 sequence: CASSLRRGSQLFF. The CDR3 coding sequence is TGTGCCAGCAGCTTACGCAGGGGGAGTCAGCTGTTTTTT.

The chain couples TRBV5-6 to TRBJ2-1; no reliable D call. The CDR3 has 15 amino acids. Germline assignment: CDR1 SGHDT and CDR2 YYEEEE. V was cut by 1 base and J by 0 bases, with 8 bases left in between. The CDR3 region has the DNA TGTGCCAGCAGCTTGCTGGCCAGCTCCTACAATGAGCAGTTCTTC. Protein: CASSLLASSYNEQFF. Using reference TRBV5-6 and TRBJ2-1 for the parts outside the CDR3, the full variable domain is DAGVTQSPTHLIKTRGQQVTLRCSPKSGHDTVSWYQQALGQGPQFIFQYYEEEERQRGNFPDRFSGHQFPNYSSELNVNALLLGDSALYLCASSLLASSYNEQFFGPGTRLTVL.

This clonotype was recorded only once. The V call is TRBV6-2 or TRBV6-3, the J call TRBJ2-2, with D hard to call. Germline values: CDR1 MNHEY, CDR2 SVGEGT. The CDR3 is 14 amino acids. Between the trimmed V and J ends, which lost 6 bases and 1 base, there was a span of 9 bases. Here the CDR3 DNA reads TGTGCCAGCAGCCAGACCCGGAACACCGGGGAGCTGTTTTTT. It encodes CASSQTRNTGELFF.

This clonotype was observed a handful of times. The V gene is TRBV5-4, the J gene TRBJ2-7; 7 bases are a match to TRBD1. This CDR3 is 15 amino acids long. The V and J ends lost 4 bases and 3 bases, in that order; junction bases with no gene match: 10. Germline CDR1 is SGHNT and CDR2 is YYREEE (reference sequence). The CDR3 here is CASSRDSSPLYEQYF. The CDR3 DNA reads TGTGCCAGCAGCCGGGACAGCAGCCCTCTCTACGAGCAGTACTTC. Filled out from reference TRBV5-4 and TRBJ2-7, the complete variable domain reads ETGVTQSPTHLIKTRGQQVTLRCSSQSGHNTVSWYQQALGQGPQFIFQYYREEENGRGNFPPRFSGLQFPNYSSELNVNALELDDSALYLCASSRDSSPLYEQYFGPGTRLTVT.

The V and J genes are TRBV12-5 and TRBJ2-7; the match to TRBD2 covers 7 bases. This CDR3 spans 16 amino acids. The germline CDR1 and CDR2 sequences are LGHNT and FRNRAP. With 0 bases clipped from V and 5 bases from J, the junction kept 10 bases outside the gene matches. The CDR3, as DNA: TGTGCTAGTGGTTTGGTACTTGGCGGGAGTGTCCACGAGCAGTACTTC. It is translated as CASGLVLGGSVHEQYF.

This clonotype was counted a single time. The chain carries TRBV5-4 and TRBJ2-3; no clear D gene. Trimming shortened V by 1 base and J by 3 bases, and 15 bases separated the two germline ends. The CDR3 is 16 residues long. Germline V CDR1 and CDR2: SGHNT, YYREEE (reference sequence). The CDR3, as DNA: TGTGCCAGCAGCTTGTTGACGGGTGTCTCGACAGATACGCAGTATTTT. Protein product: CASSLLTGVSTDTQYF. The whole variable domain, remainder taken from reference TRBV5-4 and TRBJ2-3, is ETGVTQSPTHLIKTRGQQVTLRCSSQSGHNTVSWYQQALGQGPQFIFQYYREEENGRGNFPPRFSGLQFPNYSSELNVNALELDDSALYLCASSLLTGVSTDTQYFGPGTRLTVL.

The chain employs TRBV11-2 and TRBJ2-1, with a tentative D call TRBD2 (6 bases). From germline, CDR1 is SGHAT and CDR2 FQNNGV. The CDR3 runs 14 residues. V was cut by 5 bases and J by 0 bases, with 8 bases left in between. CDR3 region: CASSPTSSYNEQFF. CDR3 bases: TGTGCCAGCAGCCCGACTAGCTCCTACAATGAGCAGTTCTTC.

This sequence joins TRBV6-5 and TRBJ2-7; D remains ambiguous. The CDR3 runs to 13 residues. Germline V gene data show CDR1 as MNHEY and CDR2 as SVGAGI. Deletions cut 2 bases from V and 9 bases from J, with 14 bases between. DNA of the CDR3: TGTGCCAGCAGTTACGAGAGTGGGTTCGGGCAGTACTTC. Translating it yields CASSYESGFGQYF.

V usage is TRBV7-9 and J usage is TRBJ1-2; 7 bases map to TRBD1. The CDR3 contains 13 residues. The V segment lost 6 bases and the J segment 8 bases; nucleotides outside the gene matches: 9. Germline CDR1 is SEHNR and CDR2 is FQNEAQ (reference sequence). DNA of the CDR3: TGTGCCAGCAGAACAGGGGCCGTTTCGGGCTACACCTTC. This sequence encodes CASRTGAVSGYTF.